These 20 T cell receptor beta chains came from one sample sequenced in a study of Graves' ophthalmopathy and Graves' hyperthyroidism. Transcripts of RNA were the source for amplifying TCR beta CDR3 regions. Amplification began with first-round RT-PCR using HTBI primers, then second-round multiplex PCR was performed. TCRdb redid the calling of the multiplex PCR reads with MiXCR, one entry per CDR3 protein. The table includes some 360,000 distinct CDR3 sequences, about 18% detected once. Sequenced input: peripheral blood. These receptors came from an adult woman with stable Graves' hyperthyroidism.

This clonotype came up a few times. V usage is TRBV11-1 and J usage is TRBJ2-5, with TRBD2 matching over 12 bases. CDR1 is SGHAT, CDR2 FQDESV, per germline (reference sequence). The trim removed 4 bases at V and 0 bases at J, leaving 9 bases unmatched. The CDR3 has 18 amino acids. Here the CDR3 reads CASSSTRLAGGYQETQYF. In DNA, the CDR3 is TGTGCCAGCAGCTCCACCCGTCTAGCGGGAGGGTACCAAGAGACCCAGTACTTC.

This clonotype has ten or more counts. The chain is built from TRBV28 and TRBJ1-2, with a weak D call TRBD1 (5 bases). The CDR3 consists of 12 residues. Germline-derived CDR1 and CDR2 are MDHEN and SYDVKM. V gave up 3 bases and J gave up 10 bases, with 12 bases separating them. CDR3 region: CASSFGGGHYTF. The CDR3 nucleotides read TGTGCCAGCAGTTTCGGTGGCGGACACTACACCTTC.

This clonotype came up many times. Compared with germline, one end of the junction differs, possibly owing to a read error. This chain joins TRBV6-5 and TRBJ1-2; 9 nucleotides align to TRBD1. Germline loops: CDR1 MNHEY, CDR2 SVGAGI. The CDR3 sequence is 14 residues long. This CDR3 is CASSDSGTGNGYTF. The CDR3 DNA reads TGTGCCAGCAGTGACTCCGGGACAGGGAATGGCTACACCTTC.

CDR3 amino acids: CASTRTGETQYF. CDR3 bases: TGCGCCAGCACCAGGACTGGGGAGACCCAGTACTTC. The chain carries TRBV10-2 and TRBJ2-5, with a tentative D call TRBD2 (5 bases). This CDR3 is 12 amino acids long. Trimming stripped 7 bases from V and 5 bases from J, with 11 bases between. Germline V lookup: CDR1 WSHSY, CDR2 SAAADI.

At least ten counts were recorded for this clonotype. The CDR3 loop reads CSVAQPYEQYF. CDR3 bases: TGCAGCGTTGCCCAGCCCTACGAGCAGTACTTC. The chain employs TRBV29-1 and TRBJ2-7; D is unresolved. Germline V gene lookup returns CDR1 SQVTM and CDR2 ANQGSEA. The germline V and J ends were trimmed by 4 bases and 2 bases, with 6 bases remaining between them. The CDR3 sequence is 11 residues long.

V is TRBV6-9 and J is TRBJ1-2; D gene ambiguous. The germline V gene has CDR1 MNHGY and CDR2 SVAAGI. This CDR3 comprises 16 residues. The V end lost 6 bases, the J end lost 0 bases, and 17 bases lay between the germline ends. CDR3 coding DNA: TGTGCCAGCAGCCCATGGTGGAACAGCTCTAACTATGGCTACACCTTC. Protein sequence: CASSPWWNSSNYGYTF.

The rearrangement uses TRBV6-2 or TRBV6-3 and TRBJ2-5; unclear D gene. Germline V gene lookup returns CDR1 MNHEY and CDR2 SVGEGT. CDR3 size: 12 residues. V shed 6 bases and J shed 1 base, with 6 bases lying between them. CDR3 sequence: CASSDFQETQYF. In DNA form, the CDR3 reads TGTGCCAGCAGCGACTTCCAAGAGACCCAGTACTTC.

The chain joins TRBV4-1 to TRBJ1-2; possibly TRBD1 for D (6 bases). This CDR3 region has 16 residues. Germline V lookup: CDR1 MGHRA, CDR2 YSYEKL. V was shortened by 1 base and J by 1 base, with 13 bases between the two germline ends. Here the CDR3 DNA reads TGCGCCAGCAGCCAAGTTGGGGGGCCCCTTAACTATGGCTACACCTTC. Amino acid sequence: CASSQVGGPLNYGYTF.

The table lists this clonotype with a few counts. This CDR3 is CASSHEGGYEAFF. The CDR3 DNA reads as TGTGCCAGCAGCCATGAGGGTGGGTATGAAGCTTTCTTT. The chain has TRBV7-9 and TRBJ1-1; no firm D call. The CDR3 is 13 amino acids. Germline CDR1 reads SEHNR; CDR2 reads FQNEAQ (reference sequence). Trimming removed 5 bases at V and 7 bases at J, with 14 bases between.

The CDR3 nucleotides read TGTGCCAGCAGTGAAACAGGGACCTATGGCTACACCTTC. Protein: CASSETGTYGYTF. The chain is built from TRBV2 and TRBJ1-2; D possibly corresponds to TRBD1 (6 bases). Trimming pared 2 bases from V and 4 bases from J, leaving 8 bases between. CDR1 is SNHLY, CDR2 FYNNEI, per germline. The CDR3 sequence is 13 residues long.

The chain has TRBV20-1 and TRBJ2-5; the match to TRBD2 covers 11 bases. The CDR3 covers 13 residues. Germline V gene data show CDR1 as DFQATT and CDR2 as SNEGSKA (reference sequence). J lost 5 bases, V lost 6 bases, and 5 bases had no gene match. The chain's CDR3 is CSASLAGVETQYF. The CDR3 nucleotides read TGCAGTGCGTCACTAGCGGGGGTGGAGACCCAGTACTTC.

Concerning this clonotype: This could be a read error, since a much larger clone is one nucleotide away. The genes are TRBV28 and TRBJ1-6; 9 nucleotides line up with TRBD1. The CDR3 runs 16 residues. The germline CDR1 and CDR2 sequences are MDHEN and SYDVKM. The chain's CDR3 is CASSLIPGTGRSHLHF. The CDR3 DNA is TGTGCCAGCAGTTTAATCCCCGGGACAGGGCGATCACACCTCCACTTT.

The rearrangement uses TRBV18 and TRBJ1-1; D is undetermined. The CDR3 is 12 amino acids. Per the germline V gene, CDR1 is KGHSH and CDR2 is LQKENI. The V end was cut by 0 bases, the J end by 8 bases, with 7 bases between. CDR3 amino acids: CASSPPGGEAFF. CDR3 coding DNA: TGTGCCAGCTCACCACCGGGAGGGGAAGCTTTCTTT.

The sample holds many counts of this clonotype. The rearrangement links TRBV20-1 to TRBJ2-7, with TRBD2 identical over 12 bases. The junction had 4 bases not matched to a gene; V was cut back by 3 bases and J by 4 bases. The CDR3 has 14 amino acids. Germline V lookup: CDR1 DFQATT, CDR2 SNEGSKA (reference sequence). CDR3 region: CSASPSGRVYEQYF. The CDR3 DNA is TGCAGTGCTAGCCCTAGCGGGAGGGTGTACGAGCAGTACTTC.

This clonotype showed up many times. A much larger clone differs from this one at a single base, so this may be a read error. The chain is built from TRBV6-2 or TRBV6-3 and TRBJ2-7, with D perhaps matching TRBD1 (6 bases). The CDR3 has 16 amino acids. Germline V gene lookup returns CDR1 MNHEY and CDR2 SVGEGT. The DNA of the CDR3 is TGTGCCGGCAGTTACTTTGCAGGGGTGAACATATACGAGCAGTACTTC. Encoded protein: CAGSYFAGVNIYEQYF.

In its sample, this clonotype was seen many times. The gene calls are TRBV2 and TRBJ2-6; D not certain. Trimming took 6 bases from V and 1 from J, leaving 13 bases between them. Germline CDR1 SNHLY, CDR2 FYNNEI. The CDR3 covers 16 residues. The CDR3 here is CASRSLLVSGANVLTF. DNA for the CDR3: TGTGCCAGCAGGTCTTTACTGGTTTCTGGGGCCAACGTCCTGACTTTC. The full variable domain, rest sourced from reference TRBV2 and TRBJ2-6, is EPEVTQTPSHQVTQMGQEVILRCVPISNHLYFYWYRQILGQKVEFLVSFYNNEISEKSEIFDDQFSVERPDGSNFTLKIRSTKLEDSAMYFCASRSLLVSGANVLTFGAGSRLTVL.

This clonotype has ten or more counts. This chain connects TRBV9 to TRBJ2-7; 8 positions match TRBD2. V dropped 0 bases and J dropped 4; count of bases not matched to a gene: 6. From germline, CDR1 is SGDLS and CDR2 YYNGEE. This CDR3 spans 15 amino acids. CDR3 region: CASSVGLAGRYEQYF. The CDR3 region has the DNA TGTGCCAGCAGCGTAGGCCTAGCGGGCAGGTACGAGCAGTACTTC.

This clonotype was recorded at least ten times. The chain recombines TRBV5-1 with TRBJ2-2, with D tentatively TRBD2 (5 bases). The V and J ends lost 8 bases and 7 bases respectively, with 9 bases between them. Germline loops: CDR1 SGHRS, CDR2 YFSETQ. The length of the CDR3 is 11 residues. The CDR3 loop reads CASGEYGELFF. The CDR3 DNA is TGCGCCAGTGGGGAGTACGGGGAGCTGTTTTTT.

The chain combines TRBV7-2 with TRBJ1-5, with no clear D. The CDR3 is 15 amino acids. Between the trimmed V and J ends, which lost 5 bases and 0 bases, there was a span of 11 bases. The germline CDR1 and CDR2 sequences are SGHTA and FQGNSA. CDR3 bases: TGTGCCAGCAGCCCGTTTAGTTATAGCAATCAGCCCCAGCATTTT. Translated: CASSPFSYSNQPQHF. The complete variable domain, with remaining parts taken from reference TRBV7-2 and TRBJ1-5, reads GAGVSQSPSNKVTEKGKDVELRCDPISGHTALYWYRQSLGQGLEFLIYFQGNSAPDKSGLPSDRFSAERTGGSVSTLTIQRTQQEDSAVYLCASSPFSYSNQPQHFGDGTRLSIL.

The rearrangement links TRBV6-2 or TRBV6-3 to TRBJ1-2, with a possible D match to TRBD1 (5 bases). Germline V gene data show CDR1 as MNHEY and CDR2 as SVGEGT. Trimming shortened V by 7 bases and J by 2 bases, and 5 bases separated the two germline ends. The CDR3 totals 11 residues. The CDR3 coding sequence is TGTGCCAGCAAGGGGAACTATGGCTACACCTTC. Protein product: CASKGNYGYTF.